These T cell receptor beta chains were read from a single sample in a study of T cells in Graves' hyperthyroidism and ophthalmopathy. TCRdb itself ran the multiplex PCR reads through MiXCR, one entry per CDR3 protein. In the table there are 400,000 to 450,000 distinct CDR3 sequences, 14% to 15% of which are singletons. Sequenced sample: blood. These receptors all stem from a man younger than 35 with Graves' ophthalmopathy. CDR3s include the opening cysteine and the closing phenylalanine or tryptophan. The order of the fields is CDR3 length, J gene, D gene, V gene, clone size, CDR3 protein, CDR3 DNA. The D gene is left open where the match is weak. Clone size is shown for a subset of rows, as once, few, many or a class of expanded clone.

>15|TRBJ1-6|-|TRBV7-8|-
CASSSLEPGDSPLHF
TGTGCCAGCAGCTCCCTTGAGCCGGGGGATTCACCCCTCCACTTT
>14|TRBJ2-5|-|TRBV18|many
CASSPPTLRETQYF
TGTGCCAGCTCACCACCGACGTTGCGGGAGACCCAGTACTTC
>14|TRBJ1-2|-|TRBV3-1|many
CASSHVDREYGYTF
TGTGCCAGCAGCCACGTAGACAGAGAATATGGCTACACCTTC
>12|TRBJ2-7|-|TRBV7-3|many
CASSLPGNEQYF
TGTGCCAGCAGCCTGCCGGGTAACGAGCAGTACTTC
>16|TRBJ2-7|-|TRBV6-2/TRBV6-3|few
CASRYGRRDGTYEQYF
TGTGCCAGCAGATACGGACGCCGGGACGGGACCTACGAGCAGTACTTC
>15|TRBJ2-7|-|TRBV7-9|many
CASSPTGFLTYEQYF
TGTGCCAGCAGCCCTACAGGGTTCTTGACCTACGAGCAGTACTTC
>14|TRBJ2-1|-|TRBV29-1|many
CSFRRFVSTDGQFF
TGCAGCTTTAGGAGGTTCGTATCGACGGACGGGCAGTTCTTC
>16|TRBJ2-7|-|TRBV5-6|-
CASSFPGNPSLYEQYF
TGTGCCAGCAGCTTCCCTGGGAACCCCTCATTATACGAGCAGTACTTC
>17|TRBJ2-6|TRBD2|TRBV7-2|-
CASSRTSGNAGANVLTF
TGTGCCAGCAGTCGGACTAGCGGGAACGCTGGGGCCAACGTCCTGACTTTC
>16|TRBJ2-5|-|TRBV5-1|many
CASSLSGSSQAETQYF
TGCGCCAGCAGCTTGTCCGGCAGCTCACAAGCTGAGACCCAGTACTTC
>16|TRBJ1-4|-|TRBV6-6|-
CASSYSADRMNEKLFF
TGTGCCAGCAGTTACTCGGCCGACCGAATGAATGAAAAACTGTTTTTT
>14|TRBJ2-3|-|TRBV27|many
CASMRGGSADTQYF
TGTGCCAGCATGAGGGGAGGTAGCGCAGATACGCAGTATTTT
>14|TRBJ2-5|TRBD2|TRBV27|-
CASSDPGLAETQCF
TGTGCCAGCAGTGACCCAGGACTAGCAGAGACCCAGTGCTTC
>14|TRBJ2-7|-|TRBV6-1|-
CASSELPDSYEQYF
TGTGCCAGCAGTGAACTCCCGGACTCCTACGAGCAGTACTTC
>14|TRBJ2-5|TRBD1|TRBV6-1|many
CASRPDRVQETQYF
TGTGCCAGCAGACCGGACAGGGTTCAAGAGACCCAGTACTTC
>13|TRBJ1-2|TRBD1|TRBV7-9|many
CASSVQGADGYTF
TGTGCCAGCAGCGTACAGGGGGCAGATGGCTACACCTTC
>16|TRBJ1-1|-|TRBV7-6|-
CASSLRIGGLNTEAFF
TGTGCCAGCAGCCTCCGAATTGGGGGATTGAACACTGAAGCTTTCTTT
>15|TRBJ1-2|-|TRBV12-3/TRBV12-4|many
CASSLWLEGIYGYTF
TGTGCCAGCAGTTTATGGTTGGAAGGGATCTATGGCTACACCTTC
>16|TRBJ2-2|-|TRBV7-6|many
CASSLNTGRNTGELFF
TGTGCCAGCAGCTTAAACACAGGGAGAAACACCGGGGAGCTGTTTTTT
>13|TRBJ2-7|TRBD2|TRBV19|-
CASSIGTIYEQYF
TGTGCCAGTAGTATCGGGACTATCTACGAGCAGTACTTC
>13|TRBJ1-2|-|TRBV29-1|many
CSVAAGHNYGYTF
TGCAGCGTAGCGGCAGGGCATAACTATGGCTACACCTTC
>17|TRBJ2-3|TRBD2|TRBV6-5|many
CASSYYSAGASTDTQYF
TGTGCCAGCAGTTACTACTCAGCGGGAGCTAGCACAGATACGCAGTATTTT